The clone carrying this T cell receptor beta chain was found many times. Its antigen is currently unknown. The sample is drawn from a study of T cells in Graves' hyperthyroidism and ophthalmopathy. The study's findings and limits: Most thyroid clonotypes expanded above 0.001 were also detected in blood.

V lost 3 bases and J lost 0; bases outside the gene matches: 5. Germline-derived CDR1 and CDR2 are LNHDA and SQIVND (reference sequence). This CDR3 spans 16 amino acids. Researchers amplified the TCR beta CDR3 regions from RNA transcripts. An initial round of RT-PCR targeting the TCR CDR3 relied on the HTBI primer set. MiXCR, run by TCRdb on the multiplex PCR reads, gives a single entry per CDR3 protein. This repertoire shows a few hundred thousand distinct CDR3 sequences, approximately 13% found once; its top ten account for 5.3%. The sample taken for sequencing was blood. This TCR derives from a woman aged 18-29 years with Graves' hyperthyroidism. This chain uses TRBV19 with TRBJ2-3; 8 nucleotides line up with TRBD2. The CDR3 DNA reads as TGTGCCAGTAGTATTCGCGGGGGGCCGAGCACAGATACGCAGTATTTT. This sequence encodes CASSIRGGPSTDTQYF.